The 2 T cell receptor beta chains below were found in one sample sequenced in a study of T cells after yellow fever vaccination. TCRdb reprocessed the 5' RACE reads via MiXCR and lists one record per CDR3 protein. The sample has a few hundred thousand distinct CDR3 sequences; roughly 8.4% are singletons. Sequencing was performed on PBMCs, taken around 45 days after the first yellow fever vaccination. Source of these receptors: a man aged 18 to 30 who received the YFV17D yellow fever vaccine.

This clonotype was counted between two and nine times. The rearrangement uses TRBV19 and TRBJ2-5; perhaps TRBD1 as D (6 bases). Trimming stripped 3 bases from V and 1 base from J, with 18 bases between. CDR1 and CDR2 (germline): LNHDA, SQIVND (reference sequence). This CDR3 region has 17 residues. The CDR3 sequence is CASSINPQGVSQETQYF. The CDR3 nucleotides are TGTGCCAGTAGTATCAACCCACAGGGTGTAAGCCAAGAGACCCAGTACTTC.

The sample holds a few counts of this clonotype. J is TRBJ2-3 and V is TRBV6-5, with 8 bases aligning to TRBD2. The CDR3 spans 15 residues. Looked up from germline, CDR1 is MNHEY and CDR2 is SVGAGI. After removal of 2 bases from V and 2 bases from J, the junction contained 3 bases not matched to a gene. This CDR3 reads CASSYGSGDTDTQYF. DNA of the CDR3: TGTGCCAGCAGTTACGGTAGCGGGGACACAGATACGCAGTATTTT.